The rows below give T cell receptor beta chains drawn from one sample of a study of early T cells in non-severe SARS-CoV-2 infection. Each CDR3 protein gets one entry after TCRdb re-called the 5' RACE reads with MiXCR. Among some 61,000 distinct CDR3 sequences listed, approximately 10% were seen once. Specimen: whole blood, collected at baseline. The receptors shown here come from an adult who was a healthcare worker with PCR-confirmed SARS-CoV-2 infection or an uninfected control (not recorded which). Each CDR3 is given with its conserved first and last residue. D genes are given only for firm matches. Size tells how often a clone was seen (once, few, many) or the class of an expanded clone, and some rows leave it out.

13,-,-,TRBV7-7,TRBJ1-6,TGTGCTAGCAGCTTAGCCAGGAGTTCACCCCTCCACTTT,CASSLARSSPLHF
19,-,TRBD1,TRBV19,TRBJ2-6,TGTGCCAGTAGACCTTTTAGGGGACAGGAGTTGTCTGGGGCCAACGTCCTGACTTTC,CASRPFRGQELSGANVLTF
12,many,-,TRBV20-1,TRBJ2-7,TGCAGTGCTAGAGATCTAGGAGGAGAGCAGTACTTC,CSARDLGGEQYF
16,many,-,TRBV11-2,TRBJ2-1,TGTGCCAGCAGCTTAGCTTCGGCGGGTCCGTACAATGAGCAGTTCTTC,CASSLASAGPYNEQFF
15,many,TRBD2,TRBV11-2,TRBJ2-1,TGTGCCAGCAGCCCCCGACTAGCGGGGGAGGGTGAGCAGTTCTTC,CASSPRLAGEGEQFF
14,many,TRBD2,TRBV12-3/TRBV12-4,TRBJ2-7,TGTGCCAGCAGTCCGCGGGGGGCCGGGTACGAGCAGTACTTC,CASSPRGAGYEQYF
16,few,-,TRBV7-9,TRBJ1-1,TGTGCCAGCAGCCGTCCGGGGGGGCTAAAGAACACTGAAGCTTTCTTT,CASSRPGGLKNTEAFF
15,few,TRBD1,TRBV24-1,TRBJ1-5,TGTGCCACCAGAGCAGGGGGCATCGGCAATCAGCCCCAGCATTTT,CATRAGGIGNQPQHF
18,-,-,TRBV21-1,TRBJ2-2,TGTGCCAGCAGCAAAAGGGCTGGCGGGAAGACAAACACCGGGGAGCTGTTTTTT,CASSKRAGGKTNTGELFF
15,many,-,TRBV5-1,TRBJ1-1,TGCGCCAGCAGCTTGGGGGCGGTGGAGGACTCTGAAGCTTTCTTT,CASSLGAVEDSEAFF
15,few,-,TRBV28,TRBJ2-3,TGTGCCAGCAGAAGTGGGCCAGGGGAGGCAGATACGCAGTATTTT,CASRSGPGEADTQYF
13,many,-,TRBV4-1,TRBJ2-7,TGCGCCAGCAGCCAAGAAAACGGGGTTGAGCAGTACTTC,CASSQENGVEQYF
12,few,-,TRBV7-9,TRBJ2-7,TGTGCCAGCAGCTTAGTTATCCGGGAGCAGTACTTC,CASSLVIREQYF
15,many,TRBD1,TRBV14,TRBJ2-3,TGTGCCAGCAGCCGGGACAGGGGGCTGACAGATACGCAGTATTTT,CASSRDRGLTDTQYF
13,few,TRBD1,TRBV27,TRBJ1-1,TGTGCCAGCAGCAACATAGGGACAGATGAAGCTTTCTTT,CASSNIGTDEAFF
15,few,-,TRBV7-9,TRBJ2-1,TGTGCCAGCAGCGTAAGGAGTAGTTCCTACAATGAGCAGTTCTTC,CASSVRSSSYNEQFF
12,-,-,TRBV29-1,TRBJ1-1,TGCAGCGTTGAAGGGCAGTCAAGTGGAGCTTTCTTT,CSVEGQSSGAFF
14,few,-,TRBV28,TRBJ1-5,TGTGCCAGCAGTTCCCAGGGTATGGATCAGCCCCAGCATTTT,CASSSQGMDQPQHF
12,-,-,TRBV6-6,TRBJ2-7,TGTGCCAGCAGTTCCCCGGCCTACGAGCAGTACTTC,CASSSPAYEQYF
16,many,-,TRBV7-9,TRBJ2-7,TGTGCCAGCAGCCCGGGGGCCAACCAGGGATCCTACGAGCAGTACTTC,CASSPGANQGSYEQYF